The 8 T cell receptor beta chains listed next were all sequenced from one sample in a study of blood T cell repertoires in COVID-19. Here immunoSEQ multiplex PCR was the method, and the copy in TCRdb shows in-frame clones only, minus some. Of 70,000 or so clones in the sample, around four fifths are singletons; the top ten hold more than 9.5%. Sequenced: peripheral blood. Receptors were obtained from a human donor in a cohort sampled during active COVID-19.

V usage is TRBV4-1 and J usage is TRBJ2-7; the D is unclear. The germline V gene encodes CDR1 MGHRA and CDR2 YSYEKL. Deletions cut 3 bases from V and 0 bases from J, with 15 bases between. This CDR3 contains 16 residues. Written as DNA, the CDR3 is TGCGCCAGCAGCCATAAAGCGTCCCTGCCCTCCTACGAGCAGTACTTC. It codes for CASSHKASLPSYEQYF.

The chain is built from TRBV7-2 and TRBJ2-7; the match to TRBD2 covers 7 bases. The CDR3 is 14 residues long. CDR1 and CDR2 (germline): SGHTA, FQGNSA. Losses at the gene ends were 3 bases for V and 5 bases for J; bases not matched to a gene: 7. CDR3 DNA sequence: TGTGCCAGCAGCTTGGGCGGGAGCCTCAACGAGCAGTACTTC. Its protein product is CASSLGGSLNEQYF.

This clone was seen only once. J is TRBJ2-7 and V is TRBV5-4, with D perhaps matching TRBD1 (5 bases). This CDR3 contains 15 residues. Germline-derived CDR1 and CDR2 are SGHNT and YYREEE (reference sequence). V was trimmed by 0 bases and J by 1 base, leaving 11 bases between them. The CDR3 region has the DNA TGTGCCAGCAGCTTGGATTCAGGGCCTTCCTACGAGCAGTACTTC. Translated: CASSLDSGPSYEQYF.

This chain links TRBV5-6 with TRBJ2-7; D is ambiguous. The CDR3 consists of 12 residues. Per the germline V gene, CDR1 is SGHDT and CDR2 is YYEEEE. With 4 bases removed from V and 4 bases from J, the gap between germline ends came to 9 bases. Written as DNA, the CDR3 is TGTGCCAGCAGCCCTTACGGTTACGAGCAGTACTTC. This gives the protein CASSPYGYEQYF.

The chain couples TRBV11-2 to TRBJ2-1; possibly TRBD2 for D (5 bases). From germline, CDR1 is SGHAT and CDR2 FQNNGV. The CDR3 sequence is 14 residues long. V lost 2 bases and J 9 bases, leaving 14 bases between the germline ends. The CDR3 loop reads CASSLSLLAGEQFF. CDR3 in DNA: TGTGCCAGCAGCTTAAGTCTCCTCGCGGGTGAGCAGTTCTTC. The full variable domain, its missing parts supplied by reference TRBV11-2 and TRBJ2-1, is EAGVAQSPRYKIIEKRQSVAFWCNPISGHATLYWYQQILGQGPKLLIQFQNNGVVDDSQLPKDRFSAERLKGVDSTLKIQPAKLEDSAVYLCASSLSLLAGEQFFGPGTRLTVL.

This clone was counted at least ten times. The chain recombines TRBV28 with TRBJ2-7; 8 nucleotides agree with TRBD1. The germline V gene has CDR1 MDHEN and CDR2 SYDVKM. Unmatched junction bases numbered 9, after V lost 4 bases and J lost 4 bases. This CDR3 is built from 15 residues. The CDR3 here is CASSWTGTGIYEQYF. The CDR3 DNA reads TGTGCCAGCAGTTGGACCGGGACAGGCATATACGAGCAGTACTTC.

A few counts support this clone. CDR3 DNA: TGTGCCAGTAAGAGAGAACTTCTGAACACCGGGGAGCTGTTTTTT. This gives the protein CASKRELLNTGELFF. V usage is TRBV19 and J usage is TRBJ2-2; D is uncertain. CDR1 and CDR2 (germline): LNHDA, SQIVND (reference sequence). Trimming shortened V by 7 bases and J by 1 base, and 13 bases separated the two germline ends. The CDR3 is 15 residues long.

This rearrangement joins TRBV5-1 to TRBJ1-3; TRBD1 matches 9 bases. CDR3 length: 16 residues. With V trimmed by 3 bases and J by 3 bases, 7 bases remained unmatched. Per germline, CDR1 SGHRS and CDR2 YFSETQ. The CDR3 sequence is CASSSTGGAGGNTIYF. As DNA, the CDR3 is TGCGCCAGCAGCTCTACAGGGGGCGCGGGTGGAAACACCATATATTTT.